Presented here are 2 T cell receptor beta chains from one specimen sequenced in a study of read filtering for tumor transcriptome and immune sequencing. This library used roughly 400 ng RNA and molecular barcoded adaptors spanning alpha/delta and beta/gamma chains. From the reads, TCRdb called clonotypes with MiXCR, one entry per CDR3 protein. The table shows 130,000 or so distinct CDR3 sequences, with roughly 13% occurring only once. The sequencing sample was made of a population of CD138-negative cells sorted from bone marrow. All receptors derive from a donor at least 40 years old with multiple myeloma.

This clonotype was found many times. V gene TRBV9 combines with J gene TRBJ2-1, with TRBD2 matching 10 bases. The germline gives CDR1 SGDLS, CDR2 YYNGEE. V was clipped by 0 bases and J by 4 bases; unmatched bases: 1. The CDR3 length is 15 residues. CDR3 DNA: TGTGCCAGCAGCGTAGAAGCGGGAGGGTACAATGAGCAGTTCTTC. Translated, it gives CASSVEAGGYNEQFF.

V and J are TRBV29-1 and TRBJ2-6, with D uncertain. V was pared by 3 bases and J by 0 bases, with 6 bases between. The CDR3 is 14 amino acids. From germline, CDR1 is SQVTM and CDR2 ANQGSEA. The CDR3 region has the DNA TGCAGCGTTGAGGGTGCCTCTGGGGCCAACGTCCTGACTTTC. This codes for CSVEGASGANVLTF.